The following is a T cell receptor (beta chain) sequence with its context. The ends were cut back, 0 bases at V and 2 bases at J, with 13 bases in the middle. CDR1 is PRHDT, CDR2 FYEKMQ, per germline (reference sequence). This CDR3 has 16 amino acids. Per the original methods: Estimates of nucleated cell counts were drawn from the amplification of reference gene primers. Here immunoSEQ multiplex PCR was the method, and the copy in TCRdb shows in-frame clones only, minus some. From that table come the V and J calls and clone size; the DNA was used to work out D and trimming. In the table there are roughly 87,000 clones, roughly 83% of which are singletons. The data were obtained in a study of blood T cell repertoires in COVID-19. Study as a whole: The United States, Italy and Spain were the sources of the acute and convalescent COVID-19 samples.

Sequenced sample: peripheral blood. The chain is built from TRBV13 and TRBJ1-1, with D maybe TRBD1 (5 bases). This sequence was found in a human donor in a cohort sampled during active COVID-19. The CDR3 is CASSLGSQVLNTEAFF. DNA for the CDR3: TGTGCCAGCAGCTTAGGATCACAGGTCCTTAACACTGAAGCTTTCTTT.